This TCR beta chain comes out of a study of T cell repertoires in cytomegalovirus infection. Via MiXCR, TCRdb re-called the reads, giving one row per CDR3 protein. The sample has roughly 990,000 distinct CDR3 sequences, around 32% seen once. The CDR3 runs 16 residues. The germline CDR1 and CDR2 sequences are MNHEY and SVGAGI. Trimming pared 0 bases from V and 2 bases from J, leaving 8 bases between. With respect to this clonotype: Its specificity is not known.

This clonotype was obtained from a human donor in good health (CMV status not recorded). Some clones in this sample may be carry-over from other donors' samples. This chain links TRBV6-5 with TRBJ2-6; no firm D call. This material consisted of cultured CD8+ T cells from PBMCs, taken from culture after CMV antigen stimulation. The DNA for the CDR3 is TGTGCCAGCAGTTACTCACGTCCCCCTGGGGCCAACGTCCTGACTTTC. Residues: CASSYSRPPGANVLTF.